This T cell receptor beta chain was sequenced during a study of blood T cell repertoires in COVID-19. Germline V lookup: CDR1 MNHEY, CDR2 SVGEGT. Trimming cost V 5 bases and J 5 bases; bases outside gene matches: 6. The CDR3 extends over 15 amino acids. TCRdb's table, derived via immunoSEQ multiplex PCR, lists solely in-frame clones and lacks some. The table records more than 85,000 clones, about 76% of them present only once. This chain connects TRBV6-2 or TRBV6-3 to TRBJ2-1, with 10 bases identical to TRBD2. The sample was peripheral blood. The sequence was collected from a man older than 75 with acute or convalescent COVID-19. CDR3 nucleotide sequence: TGTGCCAGCAGTAAAGCTGGACTAGCGGACAATGAGCAGTTCTTC. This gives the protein CASSKAGLADNEQFF.